Listed below are T cell receptor beta chains from one sample, sequenced in a study of cytomegalovirus exposure and HLA in healthy donors. Clones were read by immunoSEQ multiplex PCR, and TCRdb kept only the in-frame ones, dropping some. In the table there are roughly 350,000 clones, 75% to 90% of which are singletons. The sequenced material came from PBMCs. The receptor source for this set is a woman aged 18-29 years in good health and CMV-seronegative. The conserved cysteine and the conserved F or W are not part of the CDR3 here. Each record gives: V gene, CDR3 protein.

>TRBV9
ASSGTGSSEKLF
>TRBV7-2
ASHTFSYNEQF
>TRBV28
ASSYRGGQPQH
>TRBV5-4
ASSLGASGVNEQY
>TRBV7-9
ASSFPGQNTEAF
>TRBV4-2
ASSARLAGAGDTQY
>TRBV2
ASSRETGGN
>TRBV28
ASSLAPRPEQY
>TRBV28
ASRTSGLRDTQY
>TRBV18
ASSPPSTAPGELF
>TRBV29-1
SVDATESGNTIY
>TRBV7-2
ASSFGWDSEAF
>TRBV29-1
SASSGGRETQY
>TRBV9
ASSAGQGGTEAF
>TRBV6-6
ASSPGLALTKNIQY
>TRBV6-6
ASTKWTSRAEQF
>TRBV5-1
ASSLGSSGANVLT
>TRBV7-2
ASSLGQEETEAF
>TRBV28
ASSTIAGAPGANVLT
>TRBV29-1
SVGRGTDRNEKLF
>TRBV15
ATSVLAGVDTYEQY
>TRBV25-1
ASSDRQGWETQY
>TRBV4-2
ASSQDRVEQY
>TRBV19
ASSIDSFNYGYT
>TRBV15
ATSRDPTPGETQY
>TRBV5-1
ASSLEATGGQY
>TRBV7-6
ASSLDPGSGQPQH
>TRBV10-3
AISGLAGESEQY
>TRBV7-6
ASSLVIEGAGQY
>TRBV27
ASGPQGPNNEKLF
>TRBV19
ASLKPLGQGYEQY
>TRBV5-6
ASGLAGVADTQY
>TRBV27
ASSLWTGNTGELF
>TRBV5-6
ASSLGGRVATYEQY
>TRBV27
ASSLKGLAHYNEQF
>TRBV7-9
ASTPTGDSPYGYT
>TRBV21-1
ASSKRAGDFQETQY
>TRBV11-2
ASSLGMGQGGAY
>TRBV6-5
ASRAGGPRETQY
>TRBV7-3
ASSPQGGNTGELF
>TRBV5-6
ASSSGRGAWTEAF
>TRBV6-1
ASSGWGVAAFYEQY
>TRBV19
ASKPLRDSEAGELF
>TRBV27
ASSFRETQY